This TCR beta chain was found in a study of regulatory T cells in long-lasting Graves disease. The junction had 0 bases not matched to a gene; V was cut back by 3 bases and J by 2 bases. Germline lookup yields CDR1 MNHNS and CDR2 SASEGT. The CDR3 sequence is 13 residues long. Both iRepertoire HTBI primers and Arm-PCR of CDR3 regions were used to build the TCR beta libraries. In the original processing: Taken together, the samples had around 66 TRBV and more than 11 TRBJ segments identified. TCRdb reanalysed the multiplex PCR reads using MiXCR and keeps one entry per CDR3 protein. The V and J calls come from TCRdb's annotation, not from the publication. This table holds about 300,000 distinct CDR3 sequences, about 20% found once. This clonotype showed up many times. Its specificity is unknown. Regarding the study as a whole: Persistent disease was associated with favored TRBV28 usage and with favored use of TRBJ1-2 and TRBJ2-5. Persistent Graves' patients showed less TCR diversity than newly diagnosed patients showed.

Time point reported: newly diagnosed GD, antithyroid drugs for less than 3 months. The authors made the TCR library using RNA they extracted from PBMCs. This clonotype was obtained from a female donor with Graves disease. The genes are TRBV6-1 and TRBJ1-2; 7 positions agree with TRBD1. Sequencing was performed on peripheral blood mononuclear cells (PBMCs), taken at new diagnosis, from a patient treated with antithyroid drugs. The CDR3 region is CASSDRGNYGYTF. The CDR3 DNA reads TGTGCCAGCAGTGACAGGGGGAACTATGGCTACACCTTC.